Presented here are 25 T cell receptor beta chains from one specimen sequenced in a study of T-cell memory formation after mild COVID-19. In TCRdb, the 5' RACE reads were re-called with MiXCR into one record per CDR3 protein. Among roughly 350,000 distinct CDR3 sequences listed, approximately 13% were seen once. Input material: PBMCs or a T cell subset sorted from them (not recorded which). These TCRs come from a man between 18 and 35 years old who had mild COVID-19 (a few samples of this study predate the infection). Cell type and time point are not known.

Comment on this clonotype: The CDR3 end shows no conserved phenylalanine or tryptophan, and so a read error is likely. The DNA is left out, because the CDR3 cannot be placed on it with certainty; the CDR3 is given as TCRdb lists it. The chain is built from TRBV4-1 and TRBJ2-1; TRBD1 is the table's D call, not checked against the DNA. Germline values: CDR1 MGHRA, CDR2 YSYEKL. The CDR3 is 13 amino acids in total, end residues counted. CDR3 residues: CASSQEGRARQVI.

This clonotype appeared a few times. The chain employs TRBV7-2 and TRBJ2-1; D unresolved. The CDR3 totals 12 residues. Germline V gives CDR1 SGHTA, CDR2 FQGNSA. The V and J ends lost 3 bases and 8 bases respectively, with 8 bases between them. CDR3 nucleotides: TGTGCCAGCAGCTTGAGGTGGGATGAGCAGTTCTTC. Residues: CASSLRWDEQFF.

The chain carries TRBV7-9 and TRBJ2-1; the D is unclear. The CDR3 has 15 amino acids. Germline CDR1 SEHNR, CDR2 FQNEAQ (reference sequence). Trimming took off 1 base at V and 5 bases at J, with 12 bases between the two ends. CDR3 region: CASSLVARMNNEQFF. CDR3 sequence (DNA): TGTGCCAGCAGCTTAGTGGCACGGATGAACAATGAGCAGTTCTTC.

The CDR3 DNA reads TGTGCCAGCAGCCAAGCCACAGGTGAAGCTTTCTTT. Its translation: CASSQATGEAFF. V is TRBV4-2 and J is TRBJ1-1, with TRBD1 as a possible D gene (5 bases). The CDR3 spans 12 residues. Germline CDR1 and CDR2: LGHNA and YNFKEQ. Between the trimmed V and J ends, which lost 1 base and 7 bases, there was a span of 7 bases.

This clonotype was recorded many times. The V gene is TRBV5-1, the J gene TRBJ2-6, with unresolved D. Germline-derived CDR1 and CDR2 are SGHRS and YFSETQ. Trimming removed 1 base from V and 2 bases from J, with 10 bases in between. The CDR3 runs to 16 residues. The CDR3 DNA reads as TGCGCCAGCAGCTTGACACTTTTGGCTGGGGCCAACGTCCTGACTTTC. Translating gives CASSLTLLAGANVLTF.

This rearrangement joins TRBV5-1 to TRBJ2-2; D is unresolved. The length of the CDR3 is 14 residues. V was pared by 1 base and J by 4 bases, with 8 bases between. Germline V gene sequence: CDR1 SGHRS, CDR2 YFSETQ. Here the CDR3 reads CASSLQPITGELFF. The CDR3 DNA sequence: TGCGCCAGCAGCTTGCAGCCGATCACCGGGGAGCTGTTTTTT.

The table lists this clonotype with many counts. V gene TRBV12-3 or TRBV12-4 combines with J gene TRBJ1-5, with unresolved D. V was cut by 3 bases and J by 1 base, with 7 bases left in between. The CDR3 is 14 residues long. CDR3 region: CASSFSQSNQPQHF. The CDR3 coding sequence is TGTGCCAGCAGTTTTAGTCAGAGCAATCAGCCCCAGCATTTT.

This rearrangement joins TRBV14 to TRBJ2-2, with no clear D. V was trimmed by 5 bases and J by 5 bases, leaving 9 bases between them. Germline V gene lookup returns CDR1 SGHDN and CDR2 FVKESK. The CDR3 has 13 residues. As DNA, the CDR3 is TGTGCCAGCAGCGGGATGGGGACCGGGGAGCTGTTTTTT. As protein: CASSGMGTGELFF.

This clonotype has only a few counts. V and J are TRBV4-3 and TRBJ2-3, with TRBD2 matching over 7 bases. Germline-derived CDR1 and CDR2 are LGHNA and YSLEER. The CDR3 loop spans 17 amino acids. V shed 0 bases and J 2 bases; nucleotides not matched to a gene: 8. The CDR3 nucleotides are TGCGCCAGCAGCCAAGATCAGCTAGCGGCATACACAGATACGCAGTATTTT. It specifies CASSQDQLAAYTDTQYF.

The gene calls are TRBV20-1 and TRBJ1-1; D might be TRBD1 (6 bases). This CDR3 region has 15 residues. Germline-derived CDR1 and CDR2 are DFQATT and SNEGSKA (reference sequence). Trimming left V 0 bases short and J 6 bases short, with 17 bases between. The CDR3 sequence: CSARDRRKGEAEAFF. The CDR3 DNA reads TGCAGTGCTAGAGATCGGAGGAAGGGGGAGGCTGAAGCTTTCTTT.

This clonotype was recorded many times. The CDR3 DNA follows: TGTGCCAGCAGTGAACCGACAGGGGTTTACGAGCAGTACTTC. This gives the protein CASSEPTGVYEQYF. This chain uses TRBV6-1 with TRBJ2-7, with 8 positions matching TRBD1. The CDR3 runs to 14 residues. V dropped 2 bases and J dropped 4; count of bases not matched to a gene: 4. Germline values: CDR1 MNHNS, CDR2 SASEGT.

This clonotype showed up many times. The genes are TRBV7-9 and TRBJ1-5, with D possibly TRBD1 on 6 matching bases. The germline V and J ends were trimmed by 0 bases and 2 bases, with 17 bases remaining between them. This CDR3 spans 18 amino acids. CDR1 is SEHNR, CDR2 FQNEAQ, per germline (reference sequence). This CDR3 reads CASSLAPPGRGGNQPQHF. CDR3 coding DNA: TGTGCCAGCAGCTTAGCCCCGCCGGGCAGGGGAGGCAATCAGCCCCAGCATTTT.

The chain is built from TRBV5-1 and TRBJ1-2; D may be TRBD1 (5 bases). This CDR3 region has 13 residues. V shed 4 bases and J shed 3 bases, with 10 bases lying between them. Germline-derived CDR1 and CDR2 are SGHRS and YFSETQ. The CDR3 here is CASSPQVDYGYTF. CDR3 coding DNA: TGCGCCAGCAGCCCACAGGTAGACTATGGCTACACCTTC.

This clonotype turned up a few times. The CDR3 sequence: CASSLAGIHEQFF. The CDR3 nucleotides are TGCGCCAGCAGCTTGGCAGGTATCCATGAGCAGTTCTTC. V and J are TRBV5-1 and TRBJ2-1; D gene uncertain. CDR3 length: 13 amino acids. Trimming removed 0 bases at V and 8 bases at J, with 9 bases between. CDR1 SGHRS and CDR2 YFSETQ come from the germline V gene.

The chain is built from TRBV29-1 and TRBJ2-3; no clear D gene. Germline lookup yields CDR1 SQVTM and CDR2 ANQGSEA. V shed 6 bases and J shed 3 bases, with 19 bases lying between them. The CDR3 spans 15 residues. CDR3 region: CSVPGQTRVTDTQYF. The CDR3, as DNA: TGCAGCGTACCGGGCCAAACCCGGGTGACAGATACGCAGTATTTT.

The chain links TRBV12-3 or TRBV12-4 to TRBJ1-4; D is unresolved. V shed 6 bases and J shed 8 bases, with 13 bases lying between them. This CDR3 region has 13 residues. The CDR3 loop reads CASSETSGEKLFF. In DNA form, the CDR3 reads TGTGCCAGCAGCGAAACCAGCGGGGAAAAACTGTTTTTT.

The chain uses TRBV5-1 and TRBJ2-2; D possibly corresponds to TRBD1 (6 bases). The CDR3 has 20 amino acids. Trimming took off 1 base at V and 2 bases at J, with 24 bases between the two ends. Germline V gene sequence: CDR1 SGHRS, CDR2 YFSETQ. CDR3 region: CASSLMPSTLGTPNTGELFF. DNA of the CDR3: TGCGCCAGCAGCTTGATGCCTTCGACGTTGGGGACACCAAACACCGGGGAGCTGTTTTTT.

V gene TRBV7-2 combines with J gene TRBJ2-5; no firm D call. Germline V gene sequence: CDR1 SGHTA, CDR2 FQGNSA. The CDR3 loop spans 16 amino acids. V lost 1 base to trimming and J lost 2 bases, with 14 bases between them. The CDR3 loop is CASSLEGTLIQETQYF. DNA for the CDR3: TGTGCCAGCAGCTTAGAGGGAACGCTCATACAAGAGACCCAGTACTTC. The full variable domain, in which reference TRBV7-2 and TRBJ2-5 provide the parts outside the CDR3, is GAGVSQSPSNKVTEKGKDVELRCDPISGHTALYWYRQSLGQGLEFLIYFQGNSAPDKSGLPSDRFSAERTGGSVSTLTIQRTQQEDSAVYLCASSLEGTLIQETQYFGPGTRLLVL.

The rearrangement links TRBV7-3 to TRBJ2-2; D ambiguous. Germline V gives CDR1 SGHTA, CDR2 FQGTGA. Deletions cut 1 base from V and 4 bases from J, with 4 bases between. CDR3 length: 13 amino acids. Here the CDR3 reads CASSLRSTGELFF. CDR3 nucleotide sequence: TGTGCCAGCAGCTTAAGGTCCACCGGGGAGCTGTTTTTT.

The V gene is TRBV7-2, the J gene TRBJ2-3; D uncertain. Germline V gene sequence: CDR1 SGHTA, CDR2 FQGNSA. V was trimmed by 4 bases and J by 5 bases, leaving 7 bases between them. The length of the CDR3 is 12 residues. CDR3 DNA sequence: TGTGCCAGCAGCTCCGAACGAGATACGCAGTATTTT. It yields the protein CASSSERDTQYF.

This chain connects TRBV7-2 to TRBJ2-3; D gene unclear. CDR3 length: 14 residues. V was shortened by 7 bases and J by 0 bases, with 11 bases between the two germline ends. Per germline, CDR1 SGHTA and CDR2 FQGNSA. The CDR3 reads CASIIPPSTDTQYF. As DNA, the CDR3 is TGTGCCAGCATCATCCCCCCTAGCACAGATACGCAGTATTTT.

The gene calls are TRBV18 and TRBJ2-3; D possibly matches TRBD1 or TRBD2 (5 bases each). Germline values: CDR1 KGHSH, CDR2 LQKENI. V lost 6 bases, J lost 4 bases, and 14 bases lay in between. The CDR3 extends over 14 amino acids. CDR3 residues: CASSGDLVPDTQYF. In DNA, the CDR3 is TGTGCCAGCTCGGGGGACCTTGTCCCAGATACGCAGTATTTT.

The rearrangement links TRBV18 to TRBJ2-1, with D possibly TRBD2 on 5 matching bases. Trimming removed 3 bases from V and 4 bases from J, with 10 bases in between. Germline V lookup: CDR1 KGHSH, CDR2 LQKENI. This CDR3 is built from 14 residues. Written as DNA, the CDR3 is TGTGCCAGCTCACCCTCCTCGGGGTACAATGAGCAGTTCTTC. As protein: CASSPSSGYNEQFF.

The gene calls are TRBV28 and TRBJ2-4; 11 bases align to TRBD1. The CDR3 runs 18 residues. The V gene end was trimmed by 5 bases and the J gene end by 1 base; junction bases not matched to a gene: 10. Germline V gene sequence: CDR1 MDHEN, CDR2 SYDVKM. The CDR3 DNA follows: TGTGCCAGCAGTCGGGCGGGACAGGGGGTACCGGCCAAAAACATTCAGTACTTC. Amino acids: CASSRAGQGVPAKNIQYF.

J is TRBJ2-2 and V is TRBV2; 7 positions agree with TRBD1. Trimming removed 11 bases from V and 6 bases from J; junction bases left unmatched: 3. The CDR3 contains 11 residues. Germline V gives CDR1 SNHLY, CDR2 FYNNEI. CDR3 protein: CAYRGAGELFF. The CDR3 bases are TGTGCCTACAGGGGAGCCGGGGAGCTGTTTTTT.